The clone carrying this T cell receptor beta chain showed up just a few times. Its antigen is undetermined. The data belong to a study of cytomegalovirus exposure and HLA in healthy donors. Study outcomes and limitations: In vitro testing confirmed a few CMV-associated chains as specific for CMV antigens. There were some V segments, including TRBV6-2 and TRBV6-3, excluded as indistinguishable. Rare TCR sequences predominated, though certain public TCRs were found in many donors.

Both 60 Vbeta primers and 13 Jbeta primers went into the PCR. In the authors' workflow: There were 80 million or so unique TCR beta chains by a later count, and some 10 million of them were shared. Clones were sequenced by immunoSEQ multiplex PCR, and TCRdb holds only the in-frame ones, with some missing. V and J calls and clone size are as listed in that table; D and trimming were resolved from the DNA. The sample has roughly 120,000 clones; 9% to 10% are singletons. V shed 6 bases, J shed 0 bases, and the junction held 7 bases outside the gene matches. Germline-derived CDR1 and CDR2 are MNHNS and SASEGT. This CDR3 is 16 amino acids long.

Sequenced sample: PBMCs. The chain couples TRBV6-1 to TRBJ2-3; 9 nucleotides align to TRBD2. The sequence was obtained from a man aged 30 to 45 in good health and CMV-seronegative. CDR3 nucleotide sequence: TGTGCCAGCAGAGAAAGGGGACTAGCAAGCACAGATACGCAGTATTTT. It specifies CASRERGLASTDTQYF.